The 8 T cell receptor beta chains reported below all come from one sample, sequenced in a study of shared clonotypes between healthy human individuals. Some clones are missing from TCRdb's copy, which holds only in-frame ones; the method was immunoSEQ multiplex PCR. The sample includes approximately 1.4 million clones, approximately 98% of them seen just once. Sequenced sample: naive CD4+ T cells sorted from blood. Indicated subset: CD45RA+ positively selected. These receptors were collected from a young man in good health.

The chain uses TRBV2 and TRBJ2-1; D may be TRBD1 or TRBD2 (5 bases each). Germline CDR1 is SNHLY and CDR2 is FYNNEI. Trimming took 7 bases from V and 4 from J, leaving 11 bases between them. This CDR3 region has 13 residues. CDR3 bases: TGTGCCAGCATGCCGGGGACGTACAATGAGCAGTTCTTC. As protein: CASMPGTYNEQFF.

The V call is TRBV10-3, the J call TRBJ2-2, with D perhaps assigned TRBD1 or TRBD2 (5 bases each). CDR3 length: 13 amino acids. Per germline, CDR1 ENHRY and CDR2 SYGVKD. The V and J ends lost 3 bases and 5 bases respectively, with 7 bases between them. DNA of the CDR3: TGTGCCATCAGTGATGGGGGAACCGGGGAGCTGTTTTTT. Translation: CAISDGGTGELFF.

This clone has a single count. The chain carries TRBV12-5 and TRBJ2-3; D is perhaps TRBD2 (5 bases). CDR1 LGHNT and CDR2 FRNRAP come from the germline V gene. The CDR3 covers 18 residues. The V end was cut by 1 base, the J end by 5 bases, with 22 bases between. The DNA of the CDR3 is TGTGCTAGTGGTTTGGGGCCTCTTGGAGCGCTTCGGGGAGATACGCAGTATTTT. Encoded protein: CASGLGPLGALRGDTQYF.

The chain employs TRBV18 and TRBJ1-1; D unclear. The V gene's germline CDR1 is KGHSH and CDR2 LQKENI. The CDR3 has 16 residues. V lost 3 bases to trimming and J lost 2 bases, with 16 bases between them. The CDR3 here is CASSPVRVAVNTEAFF. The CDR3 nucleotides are TGTGCCAGCTCACCCGTCCGAGTCGCCGTAAACACTGAAGCTTTCTTT.

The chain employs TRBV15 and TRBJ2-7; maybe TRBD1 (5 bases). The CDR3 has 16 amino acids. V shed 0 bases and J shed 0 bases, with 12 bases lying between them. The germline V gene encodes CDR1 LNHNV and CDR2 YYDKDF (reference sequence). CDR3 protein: CATSRDYAQGSYEQYF. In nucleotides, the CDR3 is TGTGCCACCAGCAGAGATTACGCCCAGGGCTCCTACGAGCAGTACTTC.

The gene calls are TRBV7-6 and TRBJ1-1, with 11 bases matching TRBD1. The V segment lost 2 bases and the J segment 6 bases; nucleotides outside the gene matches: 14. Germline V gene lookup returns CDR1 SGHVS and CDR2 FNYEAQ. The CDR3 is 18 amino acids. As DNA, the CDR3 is TGTGCCAGCAGCTTATTCCTCCGGACAGGGGGCTTCGACGCTGAAGCTTTCTTT. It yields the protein CASSLFLRTGGFDAEAFF.

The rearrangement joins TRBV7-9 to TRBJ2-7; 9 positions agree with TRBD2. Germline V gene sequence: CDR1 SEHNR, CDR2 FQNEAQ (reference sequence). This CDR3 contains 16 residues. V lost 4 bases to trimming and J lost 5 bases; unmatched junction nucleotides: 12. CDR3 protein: CASSSDAGGPFDEQYF. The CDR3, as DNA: TGTGCCAGCAGCTCCGACGCGGGAGGGCCATTTGACGAGCAGTACTTC.

The CDR3 loop reads CASRASGNYEQYF. The CDR3 DNA reads as TGTGCCAGCAGGGCTAGCGGGAACTACGAGCAGTACTTC. The V gene is TRBV28, the J gene TRBJ2-7; 9 bases map to TRBD2. The germline CDR1 and CDR2 sequences are MDHEN and SYDVKM. V shed 6 bases, J shed 3 bases, and the junction held 3 bases outside the gene matches. This CDR3 contains 13 residues.